The present entry profiles one T cell receptor (beta chain) with its context. Its antigen remains unidentified. The entry originates in a study of shared clonotypes between healthy human individuals. Per germline, CDR1 SGHAT and CDR2 FQNNGV. The CDR3 runs to 12 residues. Trimming took 7 bases from V and 1 from J, leaving 8 bases between them. General study results and limits: Non-shared clonotypes showed lower generation probabilities than clonotypes common to all four donors. Generally, naive subsets (rather than memory subsets) showed larger estimated richness.

The repertoire was sequenced with immunoSEQ multiplex PCR; TCRdb's copy has only in-frame clones and lacks some. This sample has 1,100,000 or so clones, with about 80% found just once. V is TRBV11-2 and J is TRBJ2-7; D gene ambiguous. The material sequenced was memory CD4+ T cells from PBMCs. Noted subset: CD45RA-negative fraction. The TCR originated in a man between 18 and 29 years old in good health. Some clones in this sample may be carry-over from other donors' samples. As DNA, the CDR3 is TGTGCCAGCAATGGGGAATCCTACGAGCAGTACTTC. Translation: CASNGESYEQYF.